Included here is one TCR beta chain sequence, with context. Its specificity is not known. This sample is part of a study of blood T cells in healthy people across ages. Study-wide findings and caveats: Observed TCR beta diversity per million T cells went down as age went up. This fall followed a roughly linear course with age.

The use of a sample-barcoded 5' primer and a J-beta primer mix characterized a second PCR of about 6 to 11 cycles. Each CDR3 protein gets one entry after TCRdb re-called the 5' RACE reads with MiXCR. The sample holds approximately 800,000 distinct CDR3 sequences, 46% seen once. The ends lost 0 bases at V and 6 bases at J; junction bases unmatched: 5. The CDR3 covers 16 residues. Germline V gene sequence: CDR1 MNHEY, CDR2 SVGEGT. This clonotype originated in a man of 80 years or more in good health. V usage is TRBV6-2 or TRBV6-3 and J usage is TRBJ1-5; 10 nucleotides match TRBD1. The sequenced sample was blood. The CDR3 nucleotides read TGTGCCAGCAGTTACTCGGTGACAGGGGGCGGTCAGCCCCAGCATTTT. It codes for CASSYSVTGGGQPQHF.